Following are 12 T cell receptor beta chains from one sample sequenced in a study of T cells after yellow fever vaccination. TCRdb re-derived calls from the 5' RACE reads in MiXCR, one entry per CDR3 protein. The table shows about 320,000 distinct CDR3 sequences, with over 3.5% occurring only once. The specimen was PBMCs, collected 15 days after the yellow fever booster vaccination. The source is a man younger than 35 who received the YFV17D yellow fever vaccine.

Ten or more counts support this clonotype. The chain employs TRBV7-2 and TRBJ2-3; weak D call: TRBD2 (6 bases). The germline gives CDR1 SGHTA, CDR2 FQGNSA. The CDR3 covers 17 residues. Trimming removed 3 bases from V and 1 base from J, with 17 bases in between. As DNA, the CDR3 is TGTGCCAGCAGCTTGGGGGGAGGCGGATGGGGCACAGATACGCAGTATTTT. Translation gives CASSLGGGGWGTDTQYF.

This clonotype has at least ten counts. This chain joins TRBV7-9 and TRBJ1-2; tentative D call: TRBD1 (6 bases). The CDR3 loop spans 14 amino acids. In germline, CDR1 is SEHNR, CDR2 FQNEAQ (reference sequence). The V gene lost 7 bases and the J gene lost 2 bases, with 14 bases spanning the gap. The CDR3 loop is CASTPGHQNYGYTF. In nucleotides, the CDR3 is TGTGCCAGCACCCCGGGACATCAAAACTATGGCTACACCTTC.

Concerning this clonotype itself: A single base separates this from a much larger clone, so it may be a read error. CDR3: CGARLAGPYNEQFF. CDR3 sequence (DNA): TGCGGTGCTAGACTAGCGGGGCCATACAATGAGCAGTTCTTC. The V gene is TRBV20-1, the J gene TRBJ2-1; 11 bases are a match to TRBD2. Germline assignment: CDR1 DFQATT and CDR2 SNEGSKA (reference sequence). This CDR3 comprises 14 residues.

This chain joins TRBV5-1 and TRBJ2-5, with unresolved D. Germline CDR1 and CDR2: SGHRS and YFSETQ. The V and J ends lost 9 bases and 0 bases respectively, with 9 bases between them. The CDR3 has 12 residues. CDR3: CATRADQETQYF. The DNA for the CDR3 is TGCGCCACCCGCGCTGACCAAGAGACCCAGTACTTC.

The CDR3 sequence: CASSFFKGAEAFF. CDR3 DNA: TGTGCCAGCAGCTTTTTCAAAGGGGCTGAAGCTTTCTTT. The V gene is TRBV7-2, the J gene TRBJ1-1; D is possibly TRBD1 (5 bases). In germline, CDR1 is SGHTA, CDR2 FQGNSA. The ends were cut back, 3 bases at V and 6 bases at J, with 11 bases in the middle. The CDR3 totals 13 residues.

In this sample, this clonotype turned up many times. The genes are TRBV7-8 and TRBJ2-1; unclear D gene. Germline CDR1 is SGHVS and CDR2 is FQNEAQ. This CDR3 is 15 amino acids long. V was pared by 5 bases and J by 5 bases, with 16 bases between. As DNA, the CDR3 is TGTGCCAGCAGCGCTGGCGTATCCGGAAACAATGAGCAGTTCTTC. Translating it yields CASSAGVSGNNEQFF. Drawing the rest from reference TRBV7-8 and TRBJ2-1, the complete variable domain is GAGVSQSPRYKVAKRGQDVALRCDPISGHVSLFWYQQALGQGPEFLTYFQNEAQLDKSGLPSDRFFAERPEGSVSTLKIQRTQQEDSAVYLCASSAGVSGNNEQFFGPGTRLTVL.

This clonotype has ten or more counts. The chain couples TRBV5-5 to TRBJ2-7; the D gene could be TRBD1 or TRBD2 (5 bases each). The length of the CDR3 is 19 residues. Looked up from germline, CDR1 is SGHKS and CDR2 is YYEKEE (reference sequence). V lost 3 bases, J lost 0 bases, and 25 bases lay in between. CDR3 in amino acids: CASSSDATGLRLSSYEQYF. As DNA, the CDR3 is TGTGCCAGCAGCTCCGATGCGACGGGGCTAAGGTTGAGCTCCTACGAGCAGTACTTC.

This chain joins TRBV11-2 and TRBJ1-4, with a possible D match to TRBD1 (5 bases). The CDR3 has 16 amino acids. Germline CDR1 SGHAT, CDR2 FQNNGV. Trimming removed 7 bases from V and 8 bases from J, with 23 bases in between. The CDR3 loop reads CASTQRGPTHLEKLFF. The CDR3 DNA reads TGTGCCAGCACCCAGCGGGGCCCAACCCACCTAGAAAAACTGTTTTTT.

The gene calls are TRBV20-1 and TRBJ2-5; tentative D call: TRBD2 (6 bases). The CDR3 loop spans 12 amino acids. Germline V gene lookup returns CDR1 DFQATT and CDR2 SNEGSKA (reference sequence). Trimming removed 5 bases at V and 5 bases at J, with 12 bases between. CDR3 loop: CSARGTSETQYF. DNA for the CDR3: TGCAGTGCTCGCGGGACTTCCGAGACCCAGTACTTC.

This clonotype was recorded many times. The J gene is TRBJ2-5, the V gene TRBV12-3 or TRBV12-4; tentatively, D is TRBD2 (5 bases). V dropped 3 bases and J dropped 2 bases, with 10 bases sitting between them. The CDR3 consists of 14 residues. The CDR3 sequence: CASSLEAGQETQYF. The CDR3 DNA sequence: TGTGCCAGCAGTTTGGAGGCCGGGCAAGAGACCCAGTACTTC.

Turning to this clonotype: A junction boundary mismatches the germline segment, possibly from a read error. The V gene is TRBV5-1, the J gene TRBJ1-6; a possible D gene is TRBD1 (6 bases). Germline V gene data show CDR1 as SGHRS and CDR2 as YFSETQ. This CDR3 is 15 amino acids long. The CDR3: CASRLGDNYNSPLHF. The CDR3 DNA reads TGCGCCAGCAGATTGGGGGACAATTATAATTCACCCCTCCACTTT.

This clonotype has ten or more counts. J is TRBJ2-5 and V is TRBV28, with no clear D. The germline V and J ends were trimmed by 2 bases and 5 bases, with 9 bases remaining between them. This CDR3 contains 13 residues. CDR1 and CDR2 from the germline V gene are MDHEN and SYDVKM. The CDR3 spells CASSLPFGETQYF. In nucleotides, the CDR3 is TGTGCCAGCAGTTTACCCTTTGGGGAGACCCAGTACTTC.